This TCR beta chain was identified in a study of Tregs in tolerant kidney transplant recipients. Study-wide results and limits: Tregs expanded with activated donor B cells seemed most donor-specific.

A word on this clone: No antigen is known for it.

CDR1 and CDR2 from the germline V gene are MNHNS and SASEGT. V dropped 6 bases and J dropped 2; count of bases not matched to a gene: 4. CDR3 length: 14 amino acids. Recipients received nonmyeloablative bone marrow transplants from related graft donors, with transient mixed chimerism. Unstimulated Tregs (CD4+CD25+CD127-) and CD4+CD25- non-Tregs were sorted from PBMCs. Data came from immunoSEQ multiplex PCR; TCRdb stores just in-frame clones and leaves some out. This sample has about 100,000 clones; 93% occur once, and the top ten carry 1.5% to 2%. V and J are TRBV6-1 and TRBJ2-3; 8 bases agree with TRBD2. The sequence came from a human patient who received a combined kidney and bone marrow transplant. Some T cells may be transferred from the graft donor. The input for sequencing was CD4+ T cells from blood (PBMCs), taken 12 months after the transplant. CDR3 region: CASRIAGYTDTQYF. CDR3 in DNA: TGTGCCAGCAGAATAGCGGGGTACACAGATACGCAGTATTTT.